This entry describes one TCR beta chain. Its cognate antigen is unknown. A junction boundary mismatches the germline segment, possibly from a read error. The TCR beta profiling, which covered VDJ combination and CDR3 sequence, was carried out using genomic DNA as the template. One entry per CDR3 protein, called by TCRdb with MiXCR from the reads. The table has hundreds of thousands of distinct CDR3 sequences, around 46% seen once. This CDR3 has 14 residues. CDR1 SQVTM and CDR2 ANQGSEA come from the germline V gene. The data were taken from a study of CD8+CD57+ T cells in acquired aplastic anemia. Across the whole study: On average, sorted CD4+ and CD8+ cells gave about 2.9 ug of DNA.

Patients sequenced had flow cytometry evidence of CD8+CD57+ cell expansion. Each of the patients presented with severe acquired aplastic anemia. Overall study findings and caveats: Both patients and controls carried the same twenty-nine CD8+ CDR3 sequences. Patients showed no significant difference from controls in CD8+ Simpson's diversity.

The source of this sequence is a human donor with aplastic anemia. The material sequenced was sorted CD4+, CD8+, or CD8+CD57+ T cells (not recorded which) from PBMCs. This chain connects TRBV29-1 to TRBJ2-7; D is unresolved. The CDR3 protein is CSVEIPSASYEQCF. The CDR3, as DNA: TGCAGCGTTGAGATCCCCTCAGCCTCCTACGAGCAGTGCTTC.